These T cell receptor beta chains were read from a single sample in a study of vaccination and CD4 T cells after COVID-19. In TCRdb, the PCR reads were re-called with MiXCR into one record per CDR3 protein. Of a few thousand distinct CDR3 sequences listed, approximately 44% are singletons. Their antigen targets remain unknown. The sequencing input was CD4+ T cells from blood, cultured in vitro. The source of these receptors is a human donor who had recovered from COVID-19. Both conserved end residues are part of each CDR3. The D gene is left open where the match is weak. Clone size is given for some rows only: seen once, a few or many times, or a class if the clone is expanded.

D gene	J gene	V gene	clone size	CDR3 DNA	CDR3 protein
TRBD1	TRBJ2-5	TRBV7-9	.	TGTGCCAGCAGCCCAGGGGACAGGGTGCGGGAGACCCAGTACTTC	CASSPGDRVRETQYF
.	TRBJ2-5	TRBV15	.	TGTGCCACCAGCAGAGACTCAGGGGAAGAGACCCAGTACTTC	CATSRDSGEETQYF
.	TRBJ1-1	TRBV20-1	few	TGCAGTGCTAGCGACGGGGACGCTGAAGCTTTCTTT	CSASDGDAEAFF
.	TRBJ2-7	TRBV10-3	.	TGTGCCACTGGGACGGCTGCCTACGAGCAGTACTTC	CATGTAAYEQYF
.	TRBJ2-7	TRBV7-2	few	TGTGCCAGCACCTGGGGGAAGCAGTACGAGCAGTACTTC	CASTWGKQYEQYF
.	TRBJ1-1	TRBV5-4	.	TGTGCCAGCAGCTTGGGGGACGCCGCTTTCTTT	CASSLGDAAFF
.	TRBJ2-1	TRBV20-1	.	TGCAGTGCTATCGGGGTAGCGGAGTACAATGAGCAGTTCTTC	CSAIGVAEYNEQFF
TRBD1	TRBJ1-1	TRBV20-1	once	TGCAGTGCCTGGGACAGGGGGCGAGTGCGAGCTTTCTTT	CSAWDRGRVRAFF
.	TRBJ2-7	TRBV15	.	TGTGCCACCAGCAGAGATCCGGTCTACGAGCAGTACTTC	CATSRDPVYEQYF
TRBD2	TRBJ2-5	TRBV20-1	few	TGCAGTGCTAGTAGGGCTAGCGGGCCCCAAGAGACCCAGTACTTC	CSASRASGPQETQYF
.	TRBJ2-1	TRBV7-8	.	TGTGCCAGCAGCCGCCGAGATCCCTACAATGAGCAGTTCTTC	CASSRRDPYNEQFF
TRBD1	TRBJ2-1	TRBV7-2	.	TGTGCCAGCAGCTTCTCCGAGGGGGCTGGGCAGTTCTTC	CASSFSEGAGQFF
TRBD1	TRBJ1-2	TRBV7-2	few	TGTGCCAGCAGCTTAGATGGGACAGGGGGGTATGGCTACACCTTC	CASSLDGTGGYGYTF
.	TRBJ1-5	TRBV24-1	.	TGTGCCACCAGTGACGGGACGCGGTCGGCCCAGCATTTT	CATSDGTRSAQHF
.	TRBJ2-7	TRBV20-1	few	TGCAGTGCTAGCTCTCCCGGTTCGCCCTCCTACGAGCAGTACTTC	CSASSPGSPSYEQYF
.	TRBJ2-6	TRBV7-6	.	TGTGCCAGCAGCACCAGGACTGGGGCCAACGTCCTGACTTTC	CASSTRTGANVLTF
.	TRBJ1-6	TRBV20-1	few	TGCAGTGCTAGGGCAGACAGCTCCTATAATTCACCCCTCCACTTT	CSARADSSYNSPLHF
.	TRBJ2-7	TRBV5-1	.	TGCGCCAGCAGCTTGGATCTGCTGAGGGAGCAGTACTTC	CASSLDLLREQYF
.	TRBJ2-5	TRBV6-1	.	TGTGCCAGCACAGGGTCGTCCTACGAGACCCAGTACTTC	CASTGSSYETQYF
.	TRBJ2-7	TRBV5-4	.	TGTGCCAGCAGCTTGGTGGGGGGAGCCTACGAGCAGTACTTC	CASSLVGGAYEQYF
.	TRBJ2-7	TRBV27	.	TGTGCCAGCAGTTTGCGGCGGGGCGAGCAGTACTTC	CASSLRRGEQYF
.	TRBJ2-5	TRBV5-8	few	TGTGCCAGCAGCTCCCCCGGGGGTCGGGAGACCCAGTACTTC	CASSSPGGRETQYF
.	TRBJ2-5	TRBV7-2	.	TGTGCCAGCAGCCGCACCGGGATTATTCAGGAGACCCAGTACTTC	CASSRTGIIQETQYF
.	TRBJ1-1	TRBV28	.	TGTGCCAGCACTAACAGGGTTGGGGCTTTCTTT	CASTNRVGAFF
.	TRBJ2-5	TRBV20-1	.	TGCAGTGCCGGAGCCGGAGAGACCCAGTACTTC	CSAGAGETQYF
.	TRBJ2-5	TRBV7-2	.	TGTGCCAGCAGCTTAAATGCGGGTACGAAGACCCAGTACTTC	CASSLNAGTKTQYF
.	TRBJ2-1	TRBV20-1	.	TGCAGTGCCCTCCGTGGGGGATACAATGAGCAGTTCTTC	CSALRGGYNEQFF
.	TRBJ1-1	TRBV7-9	.	TGTGCCAGCAGCTTAGCAGTGGACACTGAAGCTTTCTTT	CASSLAVDTEAFF
.	TRBJ1-2	TRBV20-1	medium-sized	TGCAGTGCCAAGAACCAGGGCCCCTATGGCTACACCTTC	CSAKNQGPYGYTF